This TCR beta chain was profiled in a study of blood T cell repertoires in COVID-19. Using immunoSEQ multiplex PCR, the repertoire was profiled, and TCRdb retains in-frame clones only, with some absent. The data contain roughly 300,000 clones, around 90% of them singletons. CDR3 size: 14 residues. With V trimmed by 4 bases and J by 7 bases, 8 bases remained unmatched. Germline V gene data show CDR1 as GTSNPN and CDR2 as SVGIG (reference sequence). Sequenced sample: PBMCs or T cells enriched from blood (not recorded which). This clonotype originated in a woman in her twenties or thirties who had recovered from COVID-19. The chain employs TRBV30 and TRBJ1-4; 8 bases match TRBD1. CDR3 DNA: TGTGCCTGGACCCGGACAGGGAGGCCTGAAAAACTGTTTTTT. Translated: CAWTRTGRPEKLFF.